This T cell receptor beta chain was recorded in a study of blood T cell repertoires in COVID-19. TCRdb keeps only in-frame clones here, not all; method: immunoSEQ multiplex PCR. Here the sample spans approximately 300,000 clones, over 75% being singletons. This clone showed up just once. The CDR3 runs to 12 residues. The V end lost 2 bases, the J end lost 10 bases, and 9 bases lay between the germline ends. Germline CDR1 and CDR2: SGHTA and FQGNSA. Material: peripheral blood. This TCR was recovered from a woman in her 30s with COVID-19, enrolled during active disease. The V gene is TRBV7-2, the J gene TRBJ2-1; maybe TRBD1 (5 bases). The CDR3 is CASSLFRQEQFF. CDR3 in DNA: TGTGCCAGCAGCTTATTTCGACAGGAGCAGTTCTTC. Based on the CDR3 plus reference TRBV7-2 and TRBJ2-1, the full variable domain is GAGVSQSPSNKVTEKGKDVELRCDPISGHTALYWYRQSLGQGLEFLIYFQGNSAPDKSGLPSDRFSAERTGGSVSTLTIQRTQQEDSAVYLCASSLFRQEQFFGPGTRLTVL.